Shown below are 19 T cell receptor beta chains from a single sample sequenced in a study of beta chain features in type 1 diabetes (dated by TCRdb to about 2018). Results the study describes overall, beyond this receptor: Type 1 diabetes patients showed a moderate but significant shortening of TCRB CDR3 length in all four CD4+ subsets.

Their specific antigens are unknown. Library prep was done by the immunoSEQ multiplex PCR assay. The High Capacity cDNA Reverse Transcription Kit was used to reverse transcribe all of the isolated RNA, meaning that expressed TCRB transcripts were what got sequenced. This is the immuneACCESS table as TCRdb keeps it, with only in-frame sequences that have V and J called. A part of the clones is gone; compared with another copy, unresolved V genes explain less than half, and the rest is unexplained. The sample table lists roughly 160,000 clones, approximately 8.4% of them with a count of one. Under 0.55% of the sample belongs to the ten largest clones. Sequences were obtained from central memory CD4+ T cells from blood. The receptor source for this set is a man aged 18 to 30 with type 1 diabetes.

This clone was seen only a few times. The chain joins TRBV28 to TRBJ1-2; 9 bases fit TRBD1. V lost 8 bases to trimming and J lost 10 bases; unmatched junction nucleotides: 11. There are 13 residues in the CDR3. The germline V gene has CDR1 MDHEN and CDR2 SYDVKM. CDR3: CASETPGQGLYTF. CDR3 bases: TGTGCCAGCGAAACACCGGGACAGGGCCTCTACACCTTC.

This clone occurred many times. The chain is built from TRBV6-4 and TRBJ2-3; possible D gene TRBD2, 6 bases. Looked up from germline, CDR1 is MRHNA and CDR2 is SNTAGT. CDR3 length: 16 residues. The V end lost 5 bases, the J end lost 4 bases, and 19 bases lay between the germline ends. This chain's CDR3 is CASSHGRLGGPDTQYF. The CDR3 coding sequence is TGTGCCAGCAGTCATGGGCGACTAGGCGGACCAGATACGCAGTATTTT.

The CDR3 here is CASSLVPAIGETQYF. CDR3 nucleotides: TGCGCCAGCAGCTTGGTACCCGCTATCGGAGAGACCCAGTACTTC. The gene calls are TRBV5-1 and TRBJ2-5, with no clear D. Germline values: CDR1 SGHRS, CDR2 YFSETQ. Trimming stripped 0 bases from V and 4 bases from J, with 13 bases between. The CDR3 loop spans 15 amino acids.

This clone was observed a few times. The J gene is TRBJ1-2, the V gene TRBV30; D is unclear. From germline, CDR1 is GTSNPN and CDR2 SVGIG (reference sequence). The V gene lost 4 bases and the J gene lost 3 bases, with 15 bases spanning the gap. This CDR3 is built from 14 residues. CDR3 sequence (DNA): TGTGCCTGGACGCGGGGAGGGTTGGACTATGGCTACACCTTC. It codes for CAWTRGGLDYGYTF.

This clone showed up just a few times. J is TRBJ2-5 and V is TRBV5-1; 13 bases are a match to TRBD2. CDR3 length equals 16 residues. After removal of 4 bases from V and 1 base from J, the junction contained 4 bases not matched to a gene. Germline-derived CDR1 and CDR2 are SGHRS and YFSETQ. The CDR3 nucleotides are TGCGCCAGCAGCAAAGGACTAGCGGGGGCCCAAGAGACCCAGTACTTC. Translated, it gives CASSKGLAGAQETQYF.

This clone showed up many times. The chain couples TRBV5-4 to TRBJ2-7, with D unresolved. Between the trimmed V and J ends, which lost 3 bases and 3 bases, there was a span of 10 bases. The CDR3 contains 13 residues. Per germline, CDR1 SGHNT and CDR2 YYREEE (reference sequence). The CDR3 loop is CASSSPTLYEQYF. The DNA for the CDR3 is TGTGCCAGCAGCTCTCCGACACTCTACGAGCAGTACTTC.

There are a few counts of this clone. This chain uses TRBV5-1 with TRBJ2-7; perhaps TRBD1 as D (6 bases). The CDR3 is 14 amino acids. The ends were cut back, 5 bases at V and 5 bases at J, with 17 bases in the middle. Looked up from germline, CDR1 is SGHRS and CDR2 is YFSETQ. The CDR3 nucleotides read TGCGCCAGCAGGAAACAGGGAATGTCCCACGAGCAGTACTTC. Amino acids: CASRKQGMSHEQYF.

This clone has only a few counts. This rearrangement joins TRBV4-3 to TRBJ2-1; 8 positions match TRBD2. Germline lookup yields CDR1 LGHNA and CDR2 YSLEER. This CDR3 comprises 13 residues. V lost 7 bases and J lost 10; bases outside the gene matches: 9. The DNA for the CDR3 is TGCGCCAGCACCCCCCGACGCGGGGGGGAGCAGTTCTTC. It encodes CASTPRRGGEQFF.

This clone appeared many times. The chain links TRBV18 to TRBJ2-1; TRBD2 aligns across 11 bases. Germline CDR1 and CDR2: KGHSH and LQKENI. The CDR3 loop spans 13 amino acids. V gave up 5 bases and J gave up 9 bases; unmatched junction bases: 3. CDR3 protein: CASSAGTSGEQFF. The CDR3 DNA reads TGTGCCAGCTCAGCCGGGACTAGCGGTGAGCAGTTCTTC.

The chain joins TRBV11-2 to TRBJ2-7, with TRBD2 matching over 8 bases. The V and J ends lost 2 bases and 3 bases, in that order; junction bases with no gene match: 12. The CDR3 loop spans 17 amino acids. Per the germline V gene, CDR1 is SGHAT and CDR2 is FQNNGV. The CDR3 region has the DNA TGTGCCAGCAGCTTATCGAATCTTCAAGCGGGGGTCTACGAGCAGTACTTC. Protein: CASSLSNLQAGVYEQYF.

This clone has a handful of counts. This rearrangement joins TRBV29-1 to TRBJ2-7; D is unresolved. Germline CDR1 and CDR2: SQVTM and ANQGSEA. There are 11 residues in the CDR3. V was pared by 4 bases and J by 2 bases, with 6 bases between. CDR3 sequence (DNA): TGCAGCGTTGGGCCACCCTACGAGCAGTACTTC. Its protein is CSVGPPYEQYF.

This clone has just a few counts. The V gene is TRBV13, the J gene TRBJ1-1; D is unresolved. The V gene lost 6 bases and the J gene lost 0 bases, with 20 bases spanning the gap. CDR1 is PRHDT and CDR2 is FYEKMQ in the germline V gene (reference sequence). The CDR3 consists of 17 residues. The CDR3 nucleotides read TGTGCCAGCAGGGGCGGTTTGGAGGGTGCCATGAACACTGAAGCTTTCTTT. It codes for CASRGGLEGAMNTEAFF. Together with reference TRBV13 and TRBJ1-1, the CDR3 gives the full variable domain: AAGVIQSPRHLIKEKRETATLKCYPIPRHDTVYWYQQGPGQDPQFLISFYEKMQSDKGSIPDRFSAQQFSDYHSELNMSSLELGDSALYFCASRGGLEGAMNTEAFFGQGTRLTVV.

The chain has TRBV9 and TRBJ1-3; D gene ambiguous. The CDR3 spans 13 residues. Germline lookup yields CDR1 SGDLS and CDR2 YYNGEE. The germline V and J ends were trimmed by 3 bases and 7 bases, with 11 bases remaining between them. The CDR3 nucleotides read TGTGCCAGCAGCGCGACTGGATGGAACACCATATATTTT. Translating gives CASSATGWNTIYF.

The chain carries TRBV30 and TRBJ1-5; a weak D match, TRBD1 (5 bases). The CDR3 spans 13 residues. Germline V gene lookup returns CDR1 GTSNPN and CDR2 SVGIG (reference sequence). The V end was cut by 8 bases, the J end by 1 base, with 12 bases between. In DNA, the CDR3 is TGTGCCGCCTCAGGGAAGAGCAATCAGCCCCAGCATTTT. This codes for CAASGKSNQPQHF.

V and J are TRBV5-1 and TRBJ2-7; the match to TRBD1 covers 12 bases. V trimming: 4 bases; J trimming: 2 bases; junction bases outside the gene matches: 4. Germline-derived CDR1 and CDR2 are SGHRS and YFSETQ. CDR3 length equals 15 residues. CDR3: CASSGGQGAAYEQYF. The CDR3 DNA reads TGCGCCAGCAGCGGGGGACAGGGGGCAGCCTACGAGCAGTACTTC.

This clone was recorded a few times. Here the CDR3 reads CASSQEGPYSGNTIYF. CDR3 sequence (DNA): TGTGCCAGCAGCCAAGAGGGGCCCTACTCTGGAAACACCATATATTTT. The chain links TRBV14 to TRBJ1-3, with D possibly matching TRBD1 (5 bases). CDR1 is SGHDN and CDR2 is FVKESK in the germline V gene. Trimming removed 0 bases from V and 0 bases from J, with 9 bases in between. CDR3 size: 16 residues.

V is TRBV19 and J is TRBJ2-5; 15 bases fit TRBD2. Germline CDR1 and CDR2: LNHDA and SQIVND (reference sequence). This CDR3 has 15 residues. Trimming removed 4 bases from V and 5 bases from J; junction bases left unmatched: 2. The DNA for the CDR3 is TGTGCCAGTAGTAAAGGGACTAGCGGGAGGGAGACCCAGTACTTC. It encodes CASSKGTSGRETQYF.

This chain uses TRBV4-1 with TRBJ2-7, with D perhaps TRBD2 (7 bases). Trimming pared 0 bases from V and 5 bases from J, leaving 11 bases between. The CDR3 spans 14 residues. Germline V gives CDR1 MGHRA, CDR2 YSYEKL. CDR3 region: CASSQDPGGNEQYF. The CDR3 coding sequence is TGCGCCAGCAGCCAAGATCCGGGGGGCAACGAGCAGTACTTC.

The genes are TRBV5-1 and TRBJ2-1, with 7 bases identical to TRBD2. Germline V lookup: CDR1 SGHRS, CDR2 YFSETQ. The CDR3 length is 15 residues. J lost 0 bases, V lost 7 bases, and 7 bases had no gene match. The CDR3 is CASQEGGGSYNEQFF. CDR3 nucleotide sequence: TGCGCCAGCCAGGAGGGCGGGGGCTCCTACAATGAGCAGTTCTTC.